Below, one TCR beta chain is given with its context. The antigen is unknown. The record originates from a study of cytomegalovirus exposure and HLA in healthy donors. Study results and caveats: As confirmed in vitro, a few CMV-associated chains were specific for CMV antigens.

The PCR was carried out with 60 Vbeta primers and 13 Jbeta primers. Measured with immunoSEQ multiplex PCR; TCRdb has only the in-frame clones, and not every one. The table lists about 110,000 clones, less than 85% of them singletons, with under 15% in the top ten. Trimming removed 5 bases from V and 5 bases from J; junction bases left unmatched: 9. From germline, CDR1 is SGHTA and CDR2 FQGNSA. CDR3 size: 15 residues. The sequencing input was PBMCs. The clonotype comes from a man in his thirties or forties in good health and CMV-seropositive. The V gene is TRBV7-2, the J gene TRBJ2-3; 8 bases match TRBD2. The CDR3 nucleotides are TGTGCCAGCAGCGCCATCCCGGGACTAGAAGATACGCAGTATTTT. Its translation: CASSAIPGLEDTQYF. The full variable domain, with the rest looked up from reference TRBV7-2 and TRBJ2-3, is GAGVSQSPSNKVTEKGKDVELRCDPISGHTALYWYRQSLGQGLEFLIYFQGNSAPDKSGLPSDRFSAERTGGSVSTLTIQRTQQEDSAVYLCASSAIPGLEDTQYFGPGTRLTVL.